The rows below give T cell receptor beta chains drawn from one sample of a study of blood T cell repertoires in COVID-19. Libraries were prepared by immunoSEQ multiplex PCR; TCRdb keeps only in-frame clonotypes and omits some of them. The sample consists of 280,000 or so clones, approximately 83% of them appearing once. The sequencing input was peripheral blood. The receptors shown here come from a human donor in a cohort sampled during active COVID-19. The CDR3 runs from the conserved cysteine through the conserved F or W. D genes are given only for firm matches. Rows give clone size only sometimes, using once, few, many, or a class for an expanded clone.

j_gene | v_gene | d_gene | abundance | CDR3aa | CDR3nt
TRBJ1-2 | TRBV3-1/TRBV3-2 | - | - | CASSHPGDIGGYTF | TGTGCCAGCAGCCACCCAGGGGACATCGGTGGCTACACCTTC
TRBJ2-5 | TRBV5-1 | TRBD1 | - | CASSWDRGSEETQYF | TGCGCCAGCAGCTGGGACAGGGGATCGGAAGAGACCCAGTACTTC
TRBJ2-7 | TRBV5-5 | TRBD1 | - | CASRLQGQVTYEQYF | TGTGCCAGCAGATTGCAGGGACAGGTAACCTACGAGCAGTACTTC
TRBJ2-2 | TRBV5-1 | - | - | CASSLAGGELFF | TGCGCCAGCAGCTTGGCCGGCGGGGAGCTGTTTTTT
TRBJ2-1 | TRBV10-3 | - | - | CAISWGDSYNEQFF | TGTGCCATCTCCTGGGGGGACTCCTACAATGAGCAGTTCTTC
TRBJ1-6 | TRBV6-6 | - | - | CASSYIEGYNSPLHF | TGTGCCAGCAGTTACATTGAGGGTTATAATTCACCCCTCCACTTT
TRBJ2-2 | TRBV9 | TRBD2 | - | CASSVGQRGHGELFF | TGTGCCAGCAGCGTAGGACAGCGGGGGCACGGGGAGCTGTTTTTT
TRBJ1-1 | TRBV19 | - | - | CASSFGLTEAFF | TGTGCCAGTAGTTTCGGACTTACTGAAGCTTTCTTT
TRBJ2-7 | TRBV4-1 | - | - | CASSQDAGVTYEQYF | TGCGCCAGCAGCCAAGATGCCGGGGTCACCTACGAGCAGTACTTC
TRBJ1-1 | TRBV14 | - | few | CASSQDLGQVNTEAFF | TGTGCCAGCAGCCAAGATCTAGGACAAGTGAACACTGAAGCTTTCTTT
TRBJ1-3 | TRBV28 | - | - | CASSKGGRGSGNTIYF | TGTGCCAGCAGTAAAGGGGGTAGGGGATCTGGAAACACCATATATTTT
TRBJ2-7 | TRBV19 | - | - | CASRSLGSPGEQYF | TGTGCCAGTAGGTCGCTAGGATCCCCTGGCGAGCAGTACTTC